This TCR beta chain was recovered during a study of T cell repertoires in cytomegalovirus infection. Study in general: An indication of both CMV infection and matching HLA type came from public TCR beta signatures.

TCRdb reprocessed the reads with MiXCR, giving one entry per CDR3 protein. The table includes approximately 100,000 distinct CDR3 sequences, roughly 30% detected once. V dropped 3 bases and J dropped 5 bases, with 13 bases sitting between them. CDR1 and CDR2 from the germline V gene are MNHEY and SVGAGI. This CDR3 region has 14 residues. This clonotype was detected a few times. Its cognate antigen is unknown. General observations from the study: The ex vivo response was dominated by HLA-C-restricted CMV-specific TCR beta clonotypes.

The sequence came from a human donor in good health (CMV status not recorded). Some clones in this sample may be carry-over from other donors' samples. Sequenced material: CD8+ T cells from cultured PBMCs, taken from culture after CMV antigen stimulation. The chain is built from TRBV6-5 and TRBJ2-5; D is perhaps TRBD1 or TRBD2 (6 bases each). The CDR3 DNA follows: TGTGCCAGCAGTTATGAAGGGGGGTGGGAGACCCAGTACTTC. This encodes CASSYEGGWETQYF.